The 24 T cell receptor beta chains given below trace back to one sample, sequenced in a study of blood T cell repertoires in COVID-19. TCRdb keeps only in-frame clones here, not all; method: immunoSEQ multiplex PCR. The table records 100,000 to 150,000 clones, roughly four fifths of them present only once. The sample comprised peripheral blood. The receptor source for this set is a woman aged 50 to 60 with acute or convalescent COVID-19.

The chain employs TRBV30 and TRBJ1-1; 7 bases fit TRBD1. The CDR3 totals 17 residues. The trim removed 0 bases at V and 2 bases at J, leaving 12 bases unmatched. Per the germline V gene, CDR1 is GTSNPN and CDR2 is SVGIG (reference sequence). The CDR3 nucleotides are TGTGCCTGGAGTGTACAAGGGCAGGGGGATGGAAACACTGAAGCTTTCTTT. Protein product: CAWSVQGQGDGNTEAFF.

The chain has TRBV25-1 and TRBJ1-4; possibly TRBD1 for D (5 bases). The V end was cut by 0 bases, the J end by 5 bases, with 10 bases between. Germline values: CDR1 MGHDK, CDR2 SYGVNS. The CDR3 is 15 residues long. DNA of the CDR3: TGTGCCAGCAGTGAATATGGGCAGGGAAATGAAAAACTGTTTTTT. Protein: CASSEYGQGNEKLFF.

The J gene is TRBJ1-5, the V gene TRBV2; D may be TRBD1 (6 bases). The CDR3 length is 15 residues. Trimming stripped 4 bases from V and 2 bases from J, with 12 bases between. Germline CDR1 is SNHLY and CDR2 is FYNNEI. Written as DNA, the CDR3 is TGTGCCAGCAGTGTAATCTCAGGGGGCAATCAGCCCCAGCATTTT. Amino acids: CASSVISGGNQPQHF. The full variable domain, completed using reference TRBV2 and TRBJ1-5, is EPEVTQTPSHQVTQMGQEVILRCVPISNHLYFYWYRQILGQKVEFLVSFYNNEISEKSEIFDDQFSVERPDGSNFTLKIRSTKLEDSAMYFCASSVISGGNQPQHFGDGTRLSIL.

The V call is TRBV5-1, the J call TRBJ2-7; TRBD1 matches 8 bases. V lost 0 bases, J lost 7 bases, and 6 bases stayed unmatched. The CDR3 sequence is 14 residues long. Germline V gene lookup returns CDR1 SGHRS and CDR2 YFSETQ. The CDR3 nucleotides are TGCGCCAGCAGCTTGGCCCAGGGGGCCAGGGAGCAGTACTTC. It specifies CASSLAQGAREQYF.

The chain carries TRBV27 and TRBJ1-5, with D maybe TRBD1 (6 bases). V was pared by 6 bases and J by 6 bases, with 15 bases between. The germline V gene encodes CDR1 MNHEY and CDR2 SMNVEV (reference sequence). The CDR3 sequence is 14 residues long. The CDR3 sequence is CASRATGMGQPQHF. In DNA form, the CDR3 reads TGTGCCAGCAGAGCAACAGGGATGGGTCAGCCCCAGCATTTT.

In regard to this clone: Additional DNA sequences in this sample encode the identical CDR3. The genes are TRBV19 and TRBJ1-1; TRBD1 matches at 7 bases. Per the germline V gene, CDR1 is LNHDA and CDR2 is SQIVND (reference sequence). CDR3 length: 14 amino acids. V dropped 5 bases and J dropped 2; count of bases not matched to a gene: 5. As DNA, the CDR3 is TGTGCCAGTAGTCCAAGACAGGGAAACACTGAAGCTTTCTTT. It codes for CASSPRQGNTEAFF.

V gene TRBV5-6 combines with J gene TRBJ2-7, with 12 positions matching TRBD2. Germline V gene lookup returns CDR1 SGHDT and CDR2 YYEEEE. The J segment lost 2 bases and the V segment lost 1 base, leaving 4 bases of the junction unmatched. CDR3 size: 16 residues. The CDR3 DNA reads TGTGCCAGCAGCTTGTTGGCTAGCGGGGGGGCCTACGAGCAGTACTTC. Translation gives CASSLLASGGAYEQYF.

This chain uses TRBV5-1 with TRBJ2-3, with D uncertain. This CDR3 spans 15 amino acids. Germline CDR1 and CDR2: SGHRS and YFSETQ. Trimming cost V 0 bases and J 1 base, with 9 bases left between them. The CDR3 is CASSLGLDRTDTQYF. In DNA form, the CDR3 reads TGCGCCAGCAGCTTGGGCCTAGACCGCACAGATACGCAGTATTTT.

The chain has TRBV9 and TRBJ2-3; D may be TRBD2 (7 bases). This CDR3 contains 17 residues. The V end was cut by 0 bases, the J end by 3 bases, with 17 bases between. Germline CDR1 reads SGDLS; CDR2 reads YYNGEE. CDR3 region: CASSVDLAGAPTDTQYF. The DNA of the CDR3 is TGTGCCAGCAGCGTAGATTTGGCGGGGGCCCCAACAGATACGCAGTATTTT. The whole variable domain, filled in from reference TRBV9 and TRBJ2-3, reads DSGVTQTPKHLITATGQRVTLRCSPRSGDLSVYWYQQSLDQGLQFLIQYYNGEERAKGNILERFSAQQFPDLHSELNLSSLELGDSALYFCASSVDLAGAPTDTQYFGPGTRLTVL.

The chain couples TRBV30 to TRBJ1-4; 9 bases are shared with TRBD1. The CDR3 contains 14 residues. Germline assignment: CDR1 GTSNPN and CDR2 SVGIG (reference sequence). Germline trimming cut 2 bases from V and 6 bases from J; bases unmatched to any gene: 4. The CDR3 loop reads CAWSPNRGHEKLFF. CDR3 nucleotide sequence: TGTGCCTGGAGTCCTAACAGGGGGCATGAAAAACTGTTTTTT.

This chain joins TRBV9 and TRBJ1-6; D ambiguous. CDR1 is SGDLS, CDR2 YYNGEE, per germline. The V and J ends lost 0 bases and 5 bases respectively, with 12 bases between them. This CDR3 comprises 16 residues. CDR3 amino acids: CASSVGPGSDNSPLHF. Written as DNA, the CDR3 is TGTGCCAGCAGCGTAGGCCCGGGGTCAGATAATTCACCCCTCCACTTT.

The chain is built from TRBV19 and TRBJ1-2, with D perhaps TRBD1 (5 bases). V was pared by 6 bases and J by 2 bases, with 13 bases between. Germline V lookup: CDR1 LNHDA, CDR2 SQIVND (reference sequence). This CDR3 comprises 14 residues. The CDR3 nucleotides read TGTGCCAGTAGCACGTCAGGGTTAAACTATGGCTACACCTTC. It is translated as CASSTSGLNYGYTF.

This chain links TRBV3-1 (or the pseudogene TRBV3-2) with TRBJ1-1; a possible D gene is TRBD1 (6 bases). The ends were cut back, 1 base at V and 1 base at J, with 10 bases in the middle. The CDR3 totals 15 residues. Germline V gene data show CDR1 as LGHDT and CDR2 as YNNKEL (reference sequence). The CDR3 loop is CASSQGQAGNTEAFF. As DNA, the CDR3 is TGTGCCAGCAGCCAAGGACAGGCCGGGAACACTGAAGCTTTCTTT.

This chain connects TRBV10-3 to TRBJ1-5; D unresolved. Germline CDR1 ENHRY, CDR2 SYGVKD. The CDR3 extends over 13 amino acids. Trimming cost V 2 bases and J 6 bases, with 8 bases left between them. The CDR3 reads CAISEPGGQPQHF. Here the CDR3 DNA reads TGTGCCATCAGTGAGCCAGGAGGTCAGCCCCAGCATTTT.

The table lists this clone with a few counts. The rearrangement uses TRBV6-5 and TRBJ2-3; D is uncertain. The CDR3 runs to 14 residues. Trimming pared 0 bases from V and 2 bases from J, leaving 6 bases between. Germline CDR1 reads MNHEY; CDR2 reads SVGAGI. The DNA of the CDR3 is TGTGCCAGCAGTTACTCGAGCCCCACAGATACGCAGTATTTT. Protein product: CASSYSSPTDTQYF.

The gene calls are TRBV9 and TRBJ2-3; D may be TRBD1 (6 bases). In germline, CDR1 is SGDLS, CDR2 YYNGEE. The length of the CDR3 is 14 residues. V gave up 3 bases and J gave up 6 bases, with 14 bases separating them. The CDR3 sequence is CASSADRYGDTQYF. As DNA, the CDR3 is TGTGCCAGCAGCGCCGACAGGTACGGGGATACGCAGTATTTT.

The chain recombines TRBV5-4 with TRBJ2-5, with 8 bases that match TRBD1. The length of the CDR3 is 14 residues. The V and J ends lost 3 bases and 4 bases, in that order; junction bases with no gene match: 5. Per germline, CDR1 SGHNT and CDR2 YYREEE (reference sequence). The chain's CDR3 is CASSSGGVLETQYF. The CDR3 DNA follows: TGTGCCAGCAGCTCAGGGGGCGTCTTAGAGACCCAGTACTTC.

The chain carries TRBV19 and TRBJ1-1; tentatively, D is TRBD1 (6 bases). The CDR3 totals 15 residues. The V gene's germline CDR1 is LNHDA and CDR2 SQIVND (reference sequence). V lost 7 bases, J lost 5 bases, and 20 bases lay in between. The CDR3 nucleotides are TGTGCCAGTACCTGGACGGGCAGGGGATCGACTGAAGCTTTCTTT. Translating gives CASTWTGRGSTEAFF.

The gene calls are TRBV5-1 and TRBJ2-2; D possibly corresponds to TRBD1 (6 bases). The CDR3 covers 17 residues. Germline assignment: CDR1 SGHRS and CDR2 YFSETQ. V shed 4 bases and J shed 6 bases, with 22 bases lying between them. In nucleotides, the CDR3 is TGCGCCAGCAGCCCCTCTGGGGGCCTAGTAAGGGCCGGGGAGCTGTTTTTT. Translation: CASSPSGGLVRAGELFF.

This clone turned up a few times. The chain uses TRBV6-2 or TRBV6-3 and TRBJ1-1; D is perhaps TRBD1 (5 bases). Trimming removed 4 bases from V and 6 bases from J, with 15 bases in between. CDR1 is MNHEY and CDR2 is SVGEGT in the germline V gene. The CDR3 runs 14 residues. DNA for the CDR3: TGTGCCAGCAGTTGGGGGGGTGTCGGGGCTGAAGCTTTCTTT. Its translation: CASSWGGVGAEAFF.

This chain connects TRBV18 to TRBJ1-1; D is possibly TRBD1 (6 bases). Deletions cut 3 bases from V and 6 bases from J, with 35 bases between. Per germline, CDR1 KGHSH and CDR2 LQKENI. CDR3 length: 21 residues. The CDR3 loop is CASSPSKTRWPGASVSAEAFF. In DNA form, the CDR3 reads TGTGCCAGCTCACCGAGTAAAACGCGTTGGCCAGGGGCCTCCGTGTCGGCTGAAGCTTTCTTT.

This chain links TRBV11-2 with TRBJ2-2, with TRBD1 matching over 10 bases. This CDR3 contains 18 residues. Germline V gene data show CDR1 as SGHAT and CDR2 as FQNNGV. V shed 5 bases and J 2 bases; nucleotides not matched to a gene: 11. This chain's CDR3 is CASSPTLGQGSNTGELFF. CDR3 sequence (DNA): TGTGCCAGCAGCCCAACCCTGGGACAGGGGAGTAACACCGGGGAGCTGTTTTTT.

This CDR3 is CASSLNRGGAYEQYF. CDR3 nucleotide sequence: TGTGCCAGCAGCTTAAATCGCGGGGGGGCCTACGAGCAGTACTTC. The chain links TRBV7-2 to TRBJ2-7, with 9 bases that match TRBD2. Germline V gives CDR1 SGHTA, CDR2 FQGNSA. This CDR3 contains 15 residues. The V and J ends lost 2 bases and 2 bases, in that order; junction bases with no gene match: 4.

This sequence joins TRBV7-3 and TRBJ2-3; TRBD1 is a possible D gene (5 bases). CDR1 is SGHTA, CDR2 FQGTGA, per germline. The CDR3 sequence is 14 residues long. V dropped 2 bases and J dropped 2 bases, with 8 bases sitting between them. This CDR3 is CASSLLGVTDTQYF. The CDR3 coding sequence is TGTGCCAGCAGCTTATTAGGGGTCACAGATACGCAGTATTTT.